A selection of T cell receptor beta chains follows, all from one sample in a study of post-analysis software for immune sequencing data. One entry per CDR3 protein, called by TCRdb with MiXCR from the PCR reads. The table shows some 700,000 distinct CDR3 sequences, with 55% to 60% occurring only once. Source material: blood. These receptors all come from a girl aged 2-10 years with multiple sclerosis. Each CDR3 is given with its conserved first and last residue. The D gene is left open where the match is weak. Not every row has a clone size; where given, it reads once, few, many or a size class.

CDR3 protein	CDR3 DNA	CDR3 length	clone size	J gene	V gene	D gene
CASSYSEGETQYF	TGTGCCAGCAGTTACTCCGAAGGAGAGACCCAGTACTTC	13	-	TRBJ2-5	TRBV6-5	-
CATGRGSSYNEQFF	TGTGCCACGGGCCGAGGTAGCTCCTACAATGAGCAGTTCTTC	14	few	TRBJ2-1	TRBV10-3	-
CASSQRGGPGEQYF	TGTGCCAGCAGCCAGAGGGGGGGTCCGGGCGAGCAGTACTTC	14	-	TRBJ2-7	TRBV3-1	-
CASSPGGGFEKLFF	TGCGCCAGCAGCCCCGGGGGAGGATTTGAAAAACTGTTTTTT	14	-	TRBJ1-4	TRBV4-1	-
CASGITTDYYGYTF	TGTGCCAGCGGCATCACGACAGACTACTATGGCTACACCTTC	14	-	TRBJ1-2	TRBV5-6	-
CSAREATVFINQPQHF	TGCAGTGCTAGAGAGGCAACAGTATTTATCAATCAGCCCCAGCATTTT	16	-	TRBJ1-5	TRBV20-1	-
CASSYYGTTDVDTQYF	TGTGCCAGCAGTTACTACGGGACTACCGACGTAGATACGCAGTATTTT	16	-	TRBJ2-3	TRBV6-2/TRBV6-3	TRBD2
CASSRNNYEQYF	TGTGCCAGCAGCCGAAATAACTACGAGCAGTACTTC	12	once	TRBJ2-7	TRBV5-5	-
CASGDGGVSQPQHF	TGTGCCAGCGGCGACGGCGGGGTTAGTCAGCCCCAGCATTTT	14	-	TRBJ1-5	TRBV6-2/TRBV6-3	-
CSATGGYDNEQFF	TGCAGTGCTACGGGGGGCTACGACAATGAGCAGTTCTTC	13	few	TRBJ2-1	TRBV20-1	-
CASSTTGRGYGYTF	TGTGCCAGCAGCACGACAGGGAGAGGCTACGGCTACACCTTC	14	-	TRBJ1-2	TRBV6-2/TRBV6-3	TRBD1
CASSWDRDRKSYEQYF	TGCGCCAGCAGCTGGGACCGGGACCGAAAATCCTACGAGCAGTACTTC	16	-	TRBJ2-7	TRBV5-1	-
CASRALGSGNEQFF	TGTGCCAGCAGAGCGTTAGGCTCAGGCAATGAGCAGTTCTTC	14	-	TRBJ2-1	TRBV11-2	-
CSGTGTSGKYEQFF	TGCAGTGGAACCGGGACTAGCGGGAAATATGAGCAGTTCTTC	14	many	TRBJ2-1	TRBV20-1	TRBD2
CASSDSGAQETQYF	TGTGCCAGCAGTGACTCAGGGGCCCAAGAGACCCAGTACTTC	14	-	TRBJ2-5	TRBV25-1	-
CSATTGVVDKNIQYF	TGCAGTGCTACTACAGGGGTGGTGGACAAAAACATTCAGTACTTC	15	-	TRBJ2-4	TRBV20-1	TRBD1
CSAREDLRAGGRYEQYF	TGCAGTGCTAGAGAGGATCTGAGGGCAGGGGGCAGGTACGAGCAGTACTTC	17	-	TRBJ2-7	TRBV20-1	TRBD1
CSVRDWLQETQYF	TGCAGCGTTCGAGACTGGTTACAAGAGACCCAGTACTTC	13	-	TRBJ2-5	TRBV29-1	-
CSANIFPSGTDTQYF	TGCAGTGCTAATATTTTTCCTAGCGGCACAGATACGCAGTATTTT	15	-	TRBJ2-3	TRBV20-1	-
CASSQEGSGSSRSYEQYF	TGTGCCAGCAGCCAAGAGGGTAGCGGGAGTTCTCGCTCCTACGAGCAGTACTTC	18	-	TRBJ2-7	TRBV4-2	TRBD2
CASSGTEDTQYF	TGTGCCAGCAGCGGCACGGAGGATACGCAGTATTTT	12	-	TRBJ2-3	TRBV9	-
CSVEVTERDRVWVSYNEQFF	TGCAGCGTTGAAGTGACAGAAAGGGACAGGGTTTGGGTCTCCTACAATGAGCAGTTCTTC	20	-	TRBJ2-1	TRBV29-1	TRBD1
CSVGQSQGAFF	TGCAGCGTTGGACAGAGTCAAGGAGCTTTCTTT	11	-	TRBJ1-1	TRBV29-1	-
CASSQEGTFGANYGYTF	TGTGCCAGCAGCCAAGAGGGGACATTTGGGGCTAACTATGGCTACACCTTC	17	once	TRBJ1-2	TRBV3-1	-
CASSQDSEGALPYGYTF	TGCGCCAGCAGCCAAGATAGCGAGGGGGCGCTTCCCTATGGCTACACCTTC	17	-	TRBJ1-2	TRBV4-3	TRBD1
CSARGPAGGETQYF	TGCAGTGCTAGAGGGCCCGCAGGGGGAGAGACCCAGTACTTC	14	-	TRBJ2-5	TRBV20-1	TRBD1
CASSLVPLDYGYTF	TGTGCCAGCAGCTTGGTTCCGTTAGACTATGGCTACACCTTC	14	once	TRBJ1-2	TRBV5-6	-
CSASTGVGTDTQYF	TGCAGTGCTTCGACAGGGGTGGGCACAGATACGCAGTATTTT	14	-	TRBJ2-3	TRBV20-1	TRBD1
CASSYLEGTQYF	TGTGCCAGCAGTTACCTCGAGGGGACCCAGTACTTC	12	few	TRBJ2-5	TRBV6-5	-